This T cell receptor (beta chain) was sequenced for a study of radiotherapy plus CTLA-4 blockade in lung cancer. This clone appeared a few times. J gave up 6 bases and V 1 base, and 10 bases lay outside the gene matches. CDR1 SGHRS and CDR2 YFSETQ come from the germline V gene. This CDR3 is built from 16 residues. Here immunoSEQ multiplex PCR was the method, and the copy in TCRdb shows in-frame clones only, minus some. Among over 100,000 clones listed, 70% to 85% were seen once. Sequenced material: peripheral blood, taken from a patient treated with radiotherapy plus ipilimumab. The rearrangement links TRBV5-1 to TRBJ2-3, with 8 bases lining up with TRBD2. This TCR was recovered from a human donor with non-small cell lung cancer that progressed on radiotherapy plus ipilimumab. Some clones in this sample may be carry-over from other donors' samples. The CDR3 DNA sequence: TGCGCCAGCAGCTTGCTCGGAGCGGGGGAAATTGATACGCAGTATTTT. This encodes CASSLLGAGEIDTQYF.